In this sample, the clone carrying this T cell receptor beta chain turned up a few times. This sample is part of a study of blood T cell repertoires in COVID-19. As for the study in general: The origin of the acute and convalescent COVID-19 samples was the United States, Italy and Spain. Sources were T cells, B-cell-depleted T cells, or PBMCs; the material itself was cDNA or gDNA.

In the original processing: For nucleated cells, counts were estimated from reference gene primer amplification. The method was immunoSEQ multiplex PCR; TCRdb's version includes in-frame clones alone and lacks a portion of them. D and trimming come from the DNA, and the V and J calls and clone size come from that table. The sample consists of a few hundred thousand clones, around 84% of them appearing once. The CDR3 extends over 13 amino acids. The ends lost 6 bases at V and 3 bases at J; junction bases unmatched: 4. The V call is TRBV12-3 or TRBV12-4, the J call TRBJ1-1; 7 nucleotides align to TRBD1. The TCR comes from a human donor with acute or convalescent COVID-19. The donor label of this sample is uncertain. What was sequenced was peripheral blood. Here the CDR3 reads CASSEDRHTEAFF. The CDR3 coding sequence is TGTGCCAGCAGCGAGGACAGGCACACTGAAGCTTTCTTT.